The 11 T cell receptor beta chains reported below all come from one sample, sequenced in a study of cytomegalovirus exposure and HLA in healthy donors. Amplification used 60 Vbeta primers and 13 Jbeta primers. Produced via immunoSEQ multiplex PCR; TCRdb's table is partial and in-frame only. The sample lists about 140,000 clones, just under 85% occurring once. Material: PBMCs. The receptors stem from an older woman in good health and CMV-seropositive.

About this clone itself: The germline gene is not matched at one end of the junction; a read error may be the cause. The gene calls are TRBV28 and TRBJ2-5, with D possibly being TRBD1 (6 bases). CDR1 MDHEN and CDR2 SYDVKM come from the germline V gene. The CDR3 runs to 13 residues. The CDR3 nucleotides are TGTGCCAGCAGTCTGGACAGACAAGAGGCCCAGTACTTC. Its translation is CASSLDRQEAQYF.

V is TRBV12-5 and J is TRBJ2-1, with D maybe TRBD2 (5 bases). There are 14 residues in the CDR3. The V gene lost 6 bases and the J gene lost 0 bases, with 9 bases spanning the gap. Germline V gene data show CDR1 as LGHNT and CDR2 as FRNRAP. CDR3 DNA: TGTGCTAGTGGGGGCGGGTACTCCTACAATGAGCAGTTCTTC. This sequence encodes CASGGGYSYNEQFF.

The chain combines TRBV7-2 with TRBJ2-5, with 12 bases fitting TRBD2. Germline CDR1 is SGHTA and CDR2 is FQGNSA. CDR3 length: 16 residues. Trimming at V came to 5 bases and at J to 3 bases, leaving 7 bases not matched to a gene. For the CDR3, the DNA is TGTGCCAGCAGCGTAGGCCTAGCGGGAGGGGAAGAGACCCAGTACTTC. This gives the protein CASSVGLAGGEETQYF.

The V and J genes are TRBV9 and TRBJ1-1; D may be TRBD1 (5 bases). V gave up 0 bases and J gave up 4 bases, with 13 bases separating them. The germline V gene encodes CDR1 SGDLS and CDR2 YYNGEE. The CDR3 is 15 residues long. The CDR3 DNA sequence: TGTGCCAGCAGCGTAGCGGCGGGAGGGGTCACTGAAGCTTTCTTT. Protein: CASSVAAGGVTEAFF.

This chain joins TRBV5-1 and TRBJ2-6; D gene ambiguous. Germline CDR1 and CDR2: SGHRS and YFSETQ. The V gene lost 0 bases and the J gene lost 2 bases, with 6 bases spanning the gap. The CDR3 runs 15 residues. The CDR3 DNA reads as TGCGCCAGCAGCTTGGTTTCTCCTGGGGCCAACGTCCTGACTTTC. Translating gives CASSLVSPGANVLTF.

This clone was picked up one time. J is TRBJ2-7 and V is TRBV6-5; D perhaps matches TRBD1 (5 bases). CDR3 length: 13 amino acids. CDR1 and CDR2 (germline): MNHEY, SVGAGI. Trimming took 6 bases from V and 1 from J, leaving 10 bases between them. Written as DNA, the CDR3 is TGTGCCAGCAGCCTGACAGCATCCTACGAGCAGTACTTC. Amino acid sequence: CASSLTASYEQYF.

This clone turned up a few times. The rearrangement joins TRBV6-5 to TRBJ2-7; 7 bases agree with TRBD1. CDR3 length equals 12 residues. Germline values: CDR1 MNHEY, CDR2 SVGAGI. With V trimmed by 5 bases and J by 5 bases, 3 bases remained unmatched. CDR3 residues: CASSRGRHEQYF. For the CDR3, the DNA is TGTGCCAGCAGTAGGGGGCGCCACGAGCAGTACTTC.

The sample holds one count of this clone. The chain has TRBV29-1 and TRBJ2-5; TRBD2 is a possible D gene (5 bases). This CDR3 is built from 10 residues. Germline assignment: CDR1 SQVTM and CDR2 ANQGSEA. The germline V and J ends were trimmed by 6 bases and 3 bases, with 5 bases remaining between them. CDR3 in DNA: TGCAGCGTCGGGGAAGAGACCCAGTACTTC. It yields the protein CSVGEETQYF.

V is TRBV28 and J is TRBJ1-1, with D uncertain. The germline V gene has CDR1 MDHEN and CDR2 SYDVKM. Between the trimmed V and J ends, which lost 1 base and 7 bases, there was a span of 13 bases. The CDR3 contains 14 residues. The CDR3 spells CASSLYRFSGEAFF. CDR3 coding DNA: TGTGCCAGCAGTTTATACCGTTTCTCAGGTGAAGCTTTCTTT. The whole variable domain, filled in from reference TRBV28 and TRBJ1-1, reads DVKVTQSSRYLVKRTGEKVFLECVQDMDHENMFWYRQDPGLGLRLIYFSYDVKMKEKGDIPEGYSVSREKKERFSLILESASTNQTSMYLCASSLYRFSGEAFFGQGTRLTVV.

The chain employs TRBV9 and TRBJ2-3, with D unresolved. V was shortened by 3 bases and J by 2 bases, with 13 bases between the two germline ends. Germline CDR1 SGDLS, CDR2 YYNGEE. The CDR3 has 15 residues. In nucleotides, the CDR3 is TGTGCCAGCAGCGGTTCCGGAGCGATCACAGATACGCAGTATTTT. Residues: CASSGSGAITDTQYF.

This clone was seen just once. CDR3 DNA sequence: TGTGCCAGCAGTTCTACCTCCGGGACAACAGAGACCCAGTACTTC. It is translated as CASSSTSGTTETQYF. J is TRBJ2-5 and V is TRBV6-5; tentative D call: TRBD1 (6 bases). Germline CDR1 MNHEY, CDR2 SVGAGI. This CDR3 comprises 15 residues. V dropped 4 bases and J dropped 4 bases, with 16 bases sitting between them.